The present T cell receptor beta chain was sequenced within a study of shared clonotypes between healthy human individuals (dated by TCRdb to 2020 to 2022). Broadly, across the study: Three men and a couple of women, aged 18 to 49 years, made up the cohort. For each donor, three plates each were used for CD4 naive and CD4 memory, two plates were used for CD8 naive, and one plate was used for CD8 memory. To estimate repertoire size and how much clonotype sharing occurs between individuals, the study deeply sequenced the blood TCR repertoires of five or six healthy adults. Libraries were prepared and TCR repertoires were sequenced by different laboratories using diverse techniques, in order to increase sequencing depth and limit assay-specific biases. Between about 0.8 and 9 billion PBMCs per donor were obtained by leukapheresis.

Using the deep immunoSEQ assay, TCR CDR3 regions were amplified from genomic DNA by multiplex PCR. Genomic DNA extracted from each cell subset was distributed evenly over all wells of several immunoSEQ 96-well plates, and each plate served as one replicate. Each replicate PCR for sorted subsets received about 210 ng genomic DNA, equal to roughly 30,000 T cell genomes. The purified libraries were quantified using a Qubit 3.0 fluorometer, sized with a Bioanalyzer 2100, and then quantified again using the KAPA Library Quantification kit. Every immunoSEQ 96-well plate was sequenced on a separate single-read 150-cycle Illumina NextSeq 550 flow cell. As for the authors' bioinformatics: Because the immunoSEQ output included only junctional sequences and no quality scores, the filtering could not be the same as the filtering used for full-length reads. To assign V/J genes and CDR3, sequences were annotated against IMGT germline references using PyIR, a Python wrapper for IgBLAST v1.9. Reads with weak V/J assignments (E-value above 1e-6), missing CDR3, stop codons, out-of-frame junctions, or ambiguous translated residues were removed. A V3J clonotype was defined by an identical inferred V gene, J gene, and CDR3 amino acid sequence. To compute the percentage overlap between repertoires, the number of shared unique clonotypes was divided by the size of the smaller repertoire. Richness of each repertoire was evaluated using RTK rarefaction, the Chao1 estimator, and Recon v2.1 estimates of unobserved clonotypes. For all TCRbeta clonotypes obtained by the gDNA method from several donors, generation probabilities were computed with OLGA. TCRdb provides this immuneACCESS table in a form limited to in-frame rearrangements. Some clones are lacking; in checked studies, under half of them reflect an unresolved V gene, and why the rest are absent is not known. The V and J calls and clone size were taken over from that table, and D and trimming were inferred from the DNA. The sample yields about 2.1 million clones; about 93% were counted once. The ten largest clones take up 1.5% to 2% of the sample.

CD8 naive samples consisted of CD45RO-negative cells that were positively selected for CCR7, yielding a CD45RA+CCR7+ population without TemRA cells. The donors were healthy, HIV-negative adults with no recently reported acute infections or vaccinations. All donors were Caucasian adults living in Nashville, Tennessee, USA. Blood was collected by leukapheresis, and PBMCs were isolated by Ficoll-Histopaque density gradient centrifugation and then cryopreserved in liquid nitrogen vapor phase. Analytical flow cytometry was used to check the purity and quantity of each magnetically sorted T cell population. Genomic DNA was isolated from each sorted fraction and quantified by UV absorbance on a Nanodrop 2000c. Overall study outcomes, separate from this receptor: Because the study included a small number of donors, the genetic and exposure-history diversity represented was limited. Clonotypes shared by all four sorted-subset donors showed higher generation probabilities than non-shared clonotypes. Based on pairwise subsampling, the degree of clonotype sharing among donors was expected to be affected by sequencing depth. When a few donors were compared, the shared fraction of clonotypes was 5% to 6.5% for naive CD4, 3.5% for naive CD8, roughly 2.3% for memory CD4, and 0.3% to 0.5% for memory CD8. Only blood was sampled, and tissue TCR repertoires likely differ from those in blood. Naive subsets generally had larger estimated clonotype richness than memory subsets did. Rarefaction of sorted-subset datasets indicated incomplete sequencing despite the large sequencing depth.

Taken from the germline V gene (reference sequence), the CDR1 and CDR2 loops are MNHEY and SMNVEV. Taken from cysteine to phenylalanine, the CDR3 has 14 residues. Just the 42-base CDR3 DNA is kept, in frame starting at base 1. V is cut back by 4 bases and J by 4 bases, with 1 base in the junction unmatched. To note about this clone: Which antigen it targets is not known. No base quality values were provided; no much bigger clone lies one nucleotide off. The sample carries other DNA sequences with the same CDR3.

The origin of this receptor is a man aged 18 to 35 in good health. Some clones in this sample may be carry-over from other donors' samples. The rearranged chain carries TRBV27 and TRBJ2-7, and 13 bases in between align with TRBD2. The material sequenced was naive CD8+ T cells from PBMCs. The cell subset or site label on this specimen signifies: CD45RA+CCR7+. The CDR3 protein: CASSWTSGRYEQYF. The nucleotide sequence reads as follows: TGTGCCAGCAGTTGGACTAGCGGGAGATACGAGCAGTACTTC.